Below are 23 T cell receptor beta chains sequenced from a single sample in a study of T-cell memory formation after mild COVID-19. Using its own MiXCR run on the 5' RACE reads, TCRdb lists one record per CDR3 protein. Of approximately 250,000 distinct CDR3 sequences detected, 15% to 19% appear once; the ten largest clones hold approximately 2.1%. The specimen sequenced was PBMCs or a T cell subset sorted from them (not recorded which). The receptors were sampled from an adult woman who had mild COVID-19 (a few samples of this study predate the infection). Cell type and time point are not known.

The chain is built from TRBV6-6 and TRBJ1-3; D not certain. CDR1 is MNHNY and CDR2 is SVGAGI in the germline V gene (reference sequence). The length of the CDR3 is 13 residues. Between the trimmed V and J ends, which lost 6 bases and 4 bases, there was a span of 10 bases. CDR3 sequence reads: CASSPDLGNTIYF. CDR3 nucleotide sequence: TGTGCCAGCAGCCCGGACTTGGGAAACACCATATATTTT.

The V and J genes are TRBV15 and TRBJ2-1; D is possibly TRBD2 (6 bases). Trimming removed 5 bases from V and 8 bases from J, with 10 bases in between. The V gene's germline CDR1 is LNHNV and CDR2 YYDKDF (reference sequence). The CDR3 consists of 12 residues. The CDR3 DNA reads as TGTGCCACCAGCGGGGGGTTCGATGAGCAGTTCTTC. Translated, it gives CATSGGFDEQFF.

This chain links TRBV7-2 with TRBJ1-2, with 7 positions matching TRBD1. This CDR3 contains 14 residues. J lost 4 bases, V lost 5 bases, and 7 bases had no gene match. Germline CDR1 reads SGHTA; CDR2 reads FQGNSA. The CDR3 loop is CASSLTGTAYGYTF. CDR3 sequence (DNA): TGTGCCAGCAGCCTTACCGGGACAGCCTATGGCTACACCTTC.

V and J are TRBV5-1 and TRBJ2-5; TRBD1 aligns across 11 bases. Germline CDR1 SGHRS, CDR2 YFSETQ. The V gene end was trimmed by 4 bases and the J gene end by 10 bases; junction bases not matched to a gene: 6. The CDR3 contains 13 residues. DNA for the CDR3: TGCGCCAGCAGCCCAGGGACAGGGGGAGTCCAGTACTTC. This encodes CASSPGTGGVQYF.

In its sample, this clonotype was seen a few times. The CDR3 protein is CASSSADRGLALAKNIQYF. CDR3 DNA sequence: TGTGCCAGCAGCTCGGCGGACAGGGGACTAGCTCTAGCCAAAAACATTCAGTACTTC. The V call is TRBV7-9, the J call TRBJ2-4; the D call may be TRBD1 or TRBD2 (9 bases each). CDR1 is SEHNR and CDR2 is FQNEAQ in the germline V gene (reference sequence). CDR3 length equals 19 residues. V was cut by 4 bases and J by 0 bases, with 22 bases left in between. Full variable domain (outside the CDR3, taken from reference TRBV7-9 and TRBJ2-4): DTGVSQNPRHKITKRGQNVTFRCDPISEHNRLYWYRQTLGQGPEFLTYFQNEAQLEKSRLLSDRFSAERPKGSFSTLEIQRTEQGDSAMYLCASSSADRGLALAKNIQYFGAGTRLSVL.

This clonotype was observed a handful of times. This chain uses TRBV11-2 with TRBJ2-5; D may be TRBD1 (6 bases). V was pared by 1 base and J by 1 base, with 10 bases between. Germline V gives CDR1 SGHAT, CDR2 FQNNGV. The CDR3 is 15 amino acids. The CDR3: CASSLGPDSQETQYF. CDR3 DNA sequence: TGTGCCAGCAGCTTAGGGCCGGACAGCCAAGAGACCCAGTACTTC.

In its sample, this clonotype was seen a few times. The chain links TRBV7-9 to TRBJ1-1; no clear D. This CDR3 has 14 residues. Trimming removed 5 bases from V and 2 bases from J, with 12 bases in between. Germline V gene sequence: CDR1 SEHNR, CDR2 FQNEAQ (reference sequence). The CDR3: CASSPSTANTEAFF. The CDR3 DNA sequence: TGTGCCAGCAGCCCAAGTACGGCCAACACTGAAGCTTTCTTT.

The sample holds many counts of this clonotype. The chain uses TRBV21-1 and TRBJ2-2; TRBD2, as called in the table, went unchecked against the DNA. TRBV21-1 is deemed a pseudogene. This CDR3 region has 15 residues. CDR3 sequence: CASSGRIRNTGELFF. CDR3 coding DNA: TGTGCCAGCAGCGGGAGGATCCGGAACACCGGGGAGCTGTTTTTT.

This clonotype was seen many times. This rearrangement joins TRBV6-6 to TRBJ1-1; a possible D gene is TRBD1 (6 bases). The ends were cut back, 8 bases at V and 7 bases at J, with 11 bases in the middle. From germline, CDR1 is MNHNY and CDR2 SVGAGI (reference sequence). The CDR3 has 11 residues. CDR3 sequence reads: CASGQSGEAFF. The CDR3 DNA is TGTGCCAGCGGACAGAGTGGTGAAGCTTTCTTT.

This clonotype has only a few counts. J is TRBJ2-7 and V is TRBV18; perhaps D is TRBD1 or TRBD2 (7 bases each). V was trimmed by 8 bases and J by 3 bases, leaving 14 bases between them. Germline lookup yields CDR1 KGHSH and CDR2 LQKENI. This CDR3 has 13 amino acids. CDR3 DNA sequence: TGTGCCAGCCGTCCAGGGGGGGTCTACGAGCAGTACTTC. Protein product: CASRPGGVYEQYF.

This clonotype has a handful of counts. The chain recombines TRBV12-3 or TRBV12-4 with TRBJ1-2; TRBD1 is a possible D gene (5 bases). Between the trimmed V and J ends, which lost 6 bases and 6 bases, there was a span of 14 bases. The CDR3 runs to 13 residues. Here the CDR3 DNA reads TGTGCCAGCAGCCTCTTTGGGGCCCATGGCTACACCTTC. Protein sequence: CASSLFGAHGYTF.

The V call is TRBV5-1, the J call TRBJ2-7; D may be TRBD1 (5 bases). This CDR3 comprises 15 residues. The V gene's germline CDR1 is SGHRS and CDR2 YFSETQ. V lost 0 bases, J lost 3 bases, and 13 bases lay in between. This chain's CDR3 is CASSLGTSIDYEQYF. The CDR3 coding sequence is TGCGCCAGCAGCTTGGGGACATCGATTGACTACGAGCAGTACTTC.

This clonotype was seen a handful of times. The V gene is TRBV5-4, the J gene TRBJ2-5, with D uncertain. Germline V lookup: CDR1 SGHNT, CDR2 YYREEE (reference sequence). This CDR3 region has 13 residues. The ends were cut back, 3 bases at V and 5 bases at J, with 11 bases in the middle. The DNA for the CDR3 is TGTGCCAGCAGCTACCCCGGCCGGGAGACCCAGTACTTC. Its translation: CASSYPGRETQYF.

This clonotype was counted many times. J is TRBJ1-5 and V is TRBV23-1; D gene ambiguous. TRBV23-1 is noted as an ORF with a role that remains uncertain. Trimming took 0 bases from V and 0 from J, leaving 9 bases between them. The CDR3 is 16 amino acids. CDR3 nucleotides: TGCGCCAGCAGTCAATCGGGCCCTGCTAGCAATCAGCCCCAGCATTTT. Its protein product is CASSQSGPASNQPQHF.

This clonotype turned up a few times. The chain couples TRBV27 to TRBJ2-3, with a possible D match to TRBD2 (6 bases). CDR1 is MNHEY, CDR2 SMNVEV, per germline (reference sequence). This CDR3 comprises 15 residues. Trimming cost V 5 bases and J 0 bases, with 12 bases left between them. This CDR3 reads CASSLAYTSTDTQYF. In nucleotides, the CDR3 is TGTGCCAGCAGTCTAGCGTATACTAGCACAGATACGCAGTATTTT.

This clonotype was recorded many times. The V call is TRBV5-5, the J call TRBJ1-6; 7 bases are a match to TRBD1. J gave up 11 bases and V 7 bases, and 12 bases lay outside the gene matches. The CDR3 is 14 amino acids. Germline values: CDR1 SGHKS, CDR2 YYEKEE (reference sequence). The CDR3 bases are TGTGCCAGCGACAGGGATTTGAGGAAACCACCCCTCCACTTT. Amino acids: CASDRDLRKPPLHF.

This clonotype was seen a few times. The rearrangement joins TRBV7-9 to TRBJ1-1; D unclear. V shed 3 bases and J shed 1 base, with 12 bases lying between them. Germline V gene data show CDR1 as SEHNR and CDR2 as FQNEAQ (reference sequence). The CDR3 sequence is 15 residues long. As DNA, the CDR3 is TGTGCCAGCAGCTTGGGGAACCCTTCGAACACTGAAGCTTTCTTT. This sequence encodes CASSLGNPSNTEAFF.

This chain links TRBV4-2 with TRBJ2-1, with no clear D. The CDR3 covers 13 residues. Germline CDR1 is LGHNA and CDR2 is YNFKEQ. V lost 0 bases and J lost 6, with 6 bases in between. CDR3 nucleotides: TGTGCCAGCAGCCAAGAACCCATCAATGAGCAGTTCTTC. This codes for CASSQEPINEQFF.

V gene TRBV29-1 combines with J gene TRBJ2-3, with 9 bases that match TRBD2. Germline values: CDR1 SQVTM, CDR2 ANQGSEA. Trimming at V came to 4 bases and at J to 3 bases, leaving 8 bases not matched to a gene. The CDR3 loop spans 15 amino acids. For the CDR3, the DNA is TGCAGCGTTGGTCCGGCGGGAGGGCCAACAGATACGCAGTATTTT. It is translated as CSVGPAGGPTDTQYF.

This clonotype has more than one count but fewer than ten. V gene TRBV6-5 combines with J gene TRBJ2-7; weak D call: TRBD2 (6 bases). V shed 0 bases and J shed 2 bases, with 11 bases lying between them. Germline V gene lookup returns CDR1 MNHEY and CDR2 SVGAGI. The CDR3 length is 15 residues. CDR3 in amino acids: CASSYSTTRTYEQYF. The CDR3, as DNA: TGTGCCAGCAGTTACTCGACGACTAGGACCTACGAGCAGTACTTC.

V is TRBV5-1 and J is TRBJ2-1; 11 bases are a match to TRBD2. There are 23 residues in the CDR3. With V trimmed by 0 bases and J by 0 bases, 20 bases remained unmatched. Per germline, CDR1 SGHRS and CDR2 YFSETQ. The CDR3 here is CASSLGLLAGGHKLKSSYNEQFF. Written as DNA, the CDR3 is TGCGCCAGCAGCTTGGGGCTCCTAGCGGGGGGTCACAAGCTCAAGAGCTCCTACAATGAGCAGTTCTTC.

This clonotype was recorded a few times. CDR3 DNA: TGCAGTGCTCCGGGGGGGGCACGAGCCAATGAGCAGTTCTTC. Protein: CSAPGGARANEQFF. The chain uses TRBV20-1 and TRBJ2-1, with TRBD2 matching 8 bases. V gave up 5 bases and J gave up 6 bases; unmatched junction bases: 9. There are 14 residues in the CDR3. In germline, CDR1 is DFQATT, CDR2 SNEGSKA (reference sequence).

This clonotype was seen repeatedly, ten times or more. The chain has TRBV3-1 and TRBJ2-3, with D uncertain. The germline V gene encodes CDR1 LGHDT and CDR2 YNNKEL (reference sequence). CDR3 length: 12 residues. Trimming took off 1 base at V and 7 bases at J, with 6 bases between the two ends. The CDR3 nucleotides read TGTGCCAGCAGCCAAGTTGGGAATACGCAGTATTTT. Its protein is CASSQVGNTQYF.